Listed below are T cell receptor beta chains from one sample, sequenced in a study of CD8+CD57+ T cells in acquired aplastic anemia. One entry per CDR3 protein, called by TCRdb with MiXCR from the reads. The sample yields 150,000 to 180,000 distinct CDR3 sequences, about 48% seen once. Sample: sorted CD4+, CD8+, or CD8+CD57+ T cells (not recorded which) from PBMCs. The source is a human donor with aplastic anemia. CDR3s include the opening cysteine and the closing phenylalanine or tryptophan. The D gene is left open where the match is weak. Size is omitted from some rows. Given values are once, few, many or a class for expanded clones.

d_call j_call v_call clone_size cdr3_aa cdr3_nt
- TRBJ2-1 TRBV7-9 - CAVGTKDNEQFF TGCGCCGTGGGGACGAAGGACAATGAGCAGTTCTTC
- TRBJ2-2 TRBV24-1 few CATSGGMGVTGELFF TGTGCCACCAGTGGCGGGATGGGCGTAACCGGGGAGCTGTTTTTT
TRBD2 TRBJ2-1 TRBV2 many CASSEGSGGYNEQFF TGTGCCAGCAGTGAGGGAAGCGGGGGGTACAATGAGCAGTTCTTC
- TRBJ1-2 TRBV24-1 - CATSPRVQGYGYTF TGTGCCACCAGTCCGAGGGTACAGGGCTATGGCTACACCTTC
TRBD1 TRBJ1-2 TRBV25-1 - CASSGGQALLNYGYTF TGTGCCAGCAGTGGGGGACAGGCACTTTTGAACTATGGCTACACCTTC
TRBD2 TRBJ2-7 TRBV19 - CASSIAWEGSYEQYF TGTGCCAGTAGTATCGCGTGGGAGGGCAGCTACGAGCAGTACTTC
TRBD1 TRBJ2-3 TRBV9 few CASSEGQGLTDTQYF TGTGCCAGCAGCGAGGGACAGGGCTTAACAGATACGCAGTATTTT
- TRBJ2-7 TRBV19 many CASSEGTPNYEQYF TGTGCCAGCAGCGAGGGGACACCTAACTACGAGCAGTACTTC
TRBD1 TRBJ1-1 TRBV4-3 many CASSPDRGLNTEAFF TGCGCCAGCAGCCCAGACAGGGGCTTGAACACTGAAGCTTTCTTT
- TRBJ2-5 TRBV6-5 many CASSYRETQYF TGTGCCAGCAGTTACAGGGAGACCCAGTACTTC
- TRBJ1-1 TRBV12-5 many CASGLVRRIMNTEAFF TGTGCTAGTGGTTTGGTTCGCAGGATTATGAACACTGAAGCTTTCTTT
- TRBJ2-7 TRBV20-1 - CSAPYGAYEQYF TGCAGTGCACCCTATGGCGCCTACGAGCAGTACTTC
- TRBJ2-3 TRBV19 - CASSITVTDTQYF TGTGCCAGTAGTATCACTGTCACAGATACGCAGTATTTT
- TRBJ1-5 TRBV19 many CASTPTGSWPQHF TGTGCCAGTACCCCGACAGGTTCGTGGCCCCAGCATTTT
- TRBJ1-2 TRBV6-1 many CASRAGTMAPLAYGYTF TGTGCCAGCAGGGCCGGGACAATGGCCCCACTGGCTTATGGCTACACCTTC
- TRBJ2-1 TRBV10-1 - CASSQKPDEQFF TGCGCCAGCAGCCAGAAACCTGATGAGCAGTTCTTC
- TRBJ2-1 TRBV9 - CASSALQSSYNEQFF TGTGCCAGCAGCGCGTTGCAAAGCTCCTACAATGAGCAGTTCTTC
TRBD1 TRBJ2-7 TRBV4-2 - CASSQRGPSYEQYF TGTGCCAGCAGCCAGAGGGGGCCCAGCTACGAGCAGTACTTC
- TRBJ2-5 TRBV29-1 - CSVPFRVGETQYF TGCAGCGTTCCATTCAGGGTAGGAGAGACCCAGTACTTC
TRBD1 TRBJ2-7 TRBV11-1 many CASQPGTGPYEQYF TGTGCCAGCCAACCAGGGACAGGGCCCTACGAGCAGTACTTC
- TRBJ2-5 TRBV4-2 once CASSQDLGGREETQYF TGTGCCAGCAGCCAAGATCTTGGGGGACGGGAAGAGACCCAGTACTTC
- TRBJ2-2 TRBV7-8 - CASSPSNTGELFF TGTGCCAGCAGCCCGTCGAACACCGGGGAGCTGTTTTTT
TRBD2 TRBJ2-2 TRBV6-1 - CASAVSSGGTNTGELFF TGTGCCAGCGCGGTATCTAGCGGGGGGACGAACACCGGGGAGCTGTTTTTT
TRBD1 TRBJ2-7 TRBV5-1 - CASSLRQGYEQHF TGCGCCAGCAGCCTACGACAGGGCTACGAGCAGCACTTC
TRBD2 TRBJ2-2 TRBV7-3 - CASSPSGGGELFF TGTGCCAGCAGCCCTTCGGGGGGAGGGGAGCTGTTTTTT
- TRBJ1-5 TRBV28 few CASSPVGGEGQPQHF TGTGCCAGCAGTCCTGTAGGGGGAGAGGGCCAGCCCCAGCATTTT
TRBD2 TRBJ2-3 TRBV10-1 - CATEREGTQYF TGCGCCACCGAGCGGGAGGGTACGCAGTATTTT
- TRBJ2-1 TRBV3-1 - CASSLSISSYNEQFF TGTGCCAGCAGCCTCTCGATTAGCTCCTACAATGAGCAGTTCTTC
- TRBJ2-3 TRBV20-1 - CSARDGRGDRPTDTQYF TGCAGTGCTAGAGATGGGAGGGGGGACAGACCCACAGATACGCAGTATTTT
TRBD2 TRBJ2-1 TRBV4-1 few CASSPQRGDLNEQFF TGCGCCAGCAGCCCCCAGCGGGGGGACCTTAATGAGCAGTTCTTC
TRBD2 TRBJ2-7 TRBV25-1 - CASSEQRLAGGSSYEQYF TGTGCCAGCAGTGAACAAAGACTAGCGGGGGGGAGCTCCTACGAGCAGTACTTC
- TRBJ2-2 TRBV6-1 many CASSENRVTGELFF TGTGCCAGCAGTGAAAACAGGGTTACCGGGGAGCTGTTTTTT
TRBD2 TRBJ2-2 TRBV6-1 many CASTSGLADTGELFF TGTGCCAGCACCTCGGGACTAGCTGACACCGGGGAGCTGTTTTTT
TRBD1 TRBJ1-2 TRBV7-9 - CASRPGTDSNYGYTF TGTGCCAGCAGACCCGGGACAGACTCTAACTATGGCTACACCTTC
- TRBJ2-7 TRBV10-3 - CAISDRTGEQYF TGTGCCATCAGTGACCGCACGGGGGAGCAGTACTTC
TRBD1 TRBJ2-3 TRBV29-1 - CSVVPDRTSTDTQYF TGCAGCGTTGTTCCGGACAGGACTAGCACAGATACGCAGTATTTT
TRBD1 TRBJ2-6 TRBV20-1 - CSAEQGSGANVLTF TGCAGTGCTGAACAGGGGTCTGGGGCCAACGTCCTGACTTTC
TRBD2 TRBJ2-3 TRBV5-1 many CASNVRRGAADTQYF TGCGCCAGCAATGTAAGGCGGGGGGCCGCAGATACGCAGTATTTT
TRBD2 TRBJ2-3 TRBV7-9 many CASVSVGRGRPDTQYF TGTGCCAGCGTTTCCGTAGGGCGGGGGAGACCAGATACGCAGTATTTT
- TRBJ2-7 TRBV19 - CASSMVGEDEQYF TGTGCCAGTAGTATGGTGGGCGAAGACGAGCAGTACTTC
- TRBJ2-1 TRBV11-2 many CASSYRSGGLGNEQFF TGTGCCAGCAGCTACAGGTCCGGGGGGCTAGGGAATGAGCAGTTCTTC
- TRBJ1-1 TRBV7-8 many CASSLQAGNTEAFF TGTGCCAGCAGCTTACAGGCGGGGAACACTGAAGCTTTCTTT
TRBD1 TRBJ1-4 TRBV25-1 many CAVGQGDNEKLFF TGTGCCGTGGGACAGGGAGATAATGAAAAACTGTTTTTT
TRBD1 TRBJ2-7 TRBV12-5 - CASRQGSYEQYF TGTGCTAGTCGACAGGGGTCCTACGAGCAGTACTTC
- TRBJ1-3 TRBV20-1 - CSARLAGNTIYF TGCAGTGCTAGGTTGGCTGGAAACACCATATATTTT
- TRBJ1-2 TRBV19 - CASSDRAAPLYGYTF TGTGCCAGTAGTGACCGGGCCGCCCCTCTCTATGGCTACACCTTC
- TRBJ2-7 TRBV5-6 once CASSIRWDTGEQYF TGTGCCAGCAGCATCCGTTGGGACACCGGGGAGCAGTACTTC
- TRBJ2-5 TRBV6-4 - CASSGGGGETQYF TGTGCCAGCAGTGGGGGGGGCGGAGAGACCCAGTACTTC
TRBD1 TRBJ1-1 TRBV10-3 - CAISERGQNEAFF TGTGCCATCAGTGAGAGGGGACAGAATGAAGCTTTCTTT
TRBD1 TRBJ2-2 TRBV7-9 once CASSQAAGGTGELSF TGTGCCAGCAGCCAGGCCGCAGGGGGAACCGGGGAGCTGTCTTTT
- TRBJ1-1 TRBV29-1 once CSVDPNTEAFF TGCAGCGTTGACCCGAACACTGAAGCTTTCTTT
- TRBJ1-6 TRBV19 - CASSDYNSPLHF TGTGCCAGTAGCGATTATAATTCACCCCTCCACTTT
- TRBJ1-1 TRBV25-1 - CASSELGTVGENTEAFF TGTGCCAGCAGTGAACTCGGGACGGTGGGGGAGAACACTGAAGCTTTCTTT
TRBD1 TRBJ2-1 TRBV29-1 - CSQSDGTGGRNEQFF TGCAGCCAATCAGATGGGACAGGGGGCCGGAATGAGCAGTTCTTC
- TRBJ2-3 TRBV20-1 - CSARDLRDSSTDTQYF TGCAGTGCTAGAGATCTTCGCGATTCAAGCACAGATACGCAGTATTTT
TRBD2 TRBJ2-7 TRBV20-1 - CSARDPSGVYEQYF TGCAGTGCTAGAGATCCTAGCGGGGTCTACGAGCAGTACTTC
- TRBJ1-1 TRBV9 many CASNPAFF TGTGCCAGCAATCCAGCTTTCTTT
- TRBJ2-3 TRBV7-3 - CASSLTSQLDTQYF TGTGCCAGCAGCTTAACCTCGCAACTAGACACGCAGTATTTT